The 25 T cell receptor beta chains presented below share a single source sample, sequenced in a study of identical twins (TCRdb year 2016). Receptor amplification or capture employed 5' RACE. The instrument given in TCRdb is Illumina HiSeq 2000. The public sequencing data were trimmed at Q25 with fastp and processed into clonotypes with MiXCR by TCRdb, which kept only in-frame beta chains. Entries that share a CDR3 protein sequence are merged under the most common genes and DNA. The sample data list about 290,000 distinct CDR3 sequences, and 7.5% to 9.5% of these were observed just once. About 7.1% of the sample is held by the ten biggest clonotypes. These data also formed part of another study, on yellow fever vaccine responses in identical twins.

Specimen: CD8+ T cells sorted from blood. These receptors all come from a woman younger than 35 in good health.

Only a few counts were recorded for this clonotype. The V gene is TRBV6-5, the J gene TRBJ2-7; D gene uncertain. Trimming removed 0 bases from V and 3 bases from J, with 15 bases in between. CDR3 length equals 16 residues. Germline V lookup: CDR1 MNHEY, CDR2 SVGAGI. The CDR3 coding sequence is TGTGCCAGCAGTTACTCGGAGATGGACGGATTCTACGAGCAGTACTTC. Encoded protein: CASSYSEMDGFYEQYF.

The chain couples TRBV10-3 to TRBJ2-5; 8 bases match TRBD2. With 2 bases clipped from V and 2 bases from J, the junction kept 13 bases outside the gene matches. This CDR3 region has 18 residues. Germline values: CDR1 ENHRY, CDR2 SYGVKD. The CDR3 coding sequence is TGTGCCATCAGTGAGGATAACACGGGACTAGGGAAACAAGAGACCCAGTACTTC. It encodes CAISEDNTGLGKQETQYF.

This clonotype has at least ten counts. This chain uses TRBV4-3 with TRBJ2-3; D remains unclear. The V and J ends lost 0 bases and 0 bases respectively, with 13 bases between them. This CDR3 spans 17 amino acids. CDR1 and CDR2 (germline): LGHNA, YSLEER. CDR3 region: CASSQDNSQDSTDTQYF. CDR3 bases: TGCGCCAGCAGCCAAGATAATTCCCAGGACAGCACAGATACGCAGTATTTT.

With respect to this clonotype: This may be a read error: a much more frequent sequence differs by one nucleotide. The chain uses TRBV9 and TRBJ2-7; D gene unclear. This CDR3 is 13 amino acids long. V was shortened by 1 base and J by 3 bases, with 8 bases between the two germline ends. Germline V gene data show CDR1 as SGDLS and CDR2 as YYNGEE. The CDR3 region is CASSVYDGYEQYF. CDR3 sequence (DNA): TGTGCCAGCAGCGTATATGATGGCTACGAGCAGTACTTC.

V gene TRBV7-9 combines with J gene TRBJ2-7; D ambiguous. V was clipped by 7 bases and J by 1 base, with 11 bases between them. This CDR3 contains 13 residues. Germline CDR1 SEHNR, CDR2 FQNEAQ (reference sequence). In DNA form, the CDR3 reads TGTGCCAGCACTAGTCTCTGGTCCTACGAGCAGTACTTC. It is translated as CASTSLWSYEQYF.

This clonotype occurred a few times. The V and J genes are TRBV11-3 and TRBJ2-1; D not resolved. The germline CDR1 and CDR2 sequences are SGHNT and YENEEA. This CDR3 contains 15 residues. The V gene lost 5 bases and the J gene lost 4 bases, with 15 bases spanning the gap. The CDR3 spells CASSLLDVPYNEQFF. The CDR3 coding sequence is TGTGCCAGCAGCCTGCTTGACGTCCCTTACAATGAGCAGTTCTTC.

V and J are TRBV10-3 and TRBJ2-2; D is undetermined. Trimming removed 4 bases at V and 0 bases at J, with 0 bases between. This CDR3 is built from 12 residues. In germline, CDR1 is ENHRY, CDR2 SYGVKD. For the CDR3, the DNA is TGTGCCATCAGTGCGAACACCGGGGAGCTGTTTTTT. Its protein is CAISANTGELFF.

Many counts were recorded for this clonotype. J is TRBJ2-5 and V is TRBV20-1; D is possibly TRBD2 (6 bases). The CDR3 sequence is 16 residues long. Trimming shortened V by 3 bases and J by 3 bases, and 20 bases separated the two germline ends. Germline V gene sequence: CDR1 DFQATT, CDR2 SNEGSKA (reference sequence). CDR3 DNA: TGCAGTGCTAGTTCCGAAGGGTCTAGCGCTAAAGAGACCCAGTACTTC. Translated: CSASSEGSSAKETQYF.

This clonotype was picked up many times. The DNA for the CDR3 is TGTGCCAGCAGCTTAAATCATCGACTAGCGTCAACAGATACGCAGTATTTT. The encoded protein is CASSLNHRLASTDTQYF. The chain recombines TRBV11-2 with TRBJ2-3, with 8 positions matching TRBD2. Germline V CDR1 and CDR2: SGHAT, FQNNGV. CDR3 size: 17 residues. The V and J ends lost 2 bases and 3 bases, in that order; junction bases with no gene match: 10.

This clonotype was found a few times. The CDR3 loop reads CATLYPGDTQYF. The CDR3 DNA reads as TGTGCCACCCTTTACCCAGGAGATACGCAGTATTTT. The V call is TRBV12-3 or TRBV12-4, the J call TRBJ2-3; D unclear. Trimming took off 10 bases at V and 5 bases at J, with 13 bases between the two ends. The CDR3 loop spans 12 amino acids.

The table lists this clonotype with many counts. The rearrangement uses TRBV7-9 and TRBJ2-2; D call uncertain. The CDR3 runs to 17 residues. Germline lookup yields CDR1 SEHNR and CDR2 FQNEAQ (reference sequence). Between the trimmed V and J ends, which lost 6 bases and 3 bases, there was a span of 20 bases. CDR3 in DNA: TGTGCCAGCAGTTACAATCCACCTCAGCGTTACACCGGGGAGCTGTTTTTT. Translation gives CASSYNPPQRYTGELFF.

This chain uses TRBV18 with TRBJ2-3; no clear D. Per the germline V gene, CDR1 is KGHSH and CDR2 is LQKENI. V gave up 3 bases and J gave up 2 bases, with 9 bases separating them. There are 14 residues in the CDR3. This CDR3 reads CASSPPETTDTQYF. The CDR3 bases are TGTGCCAGCTCACCTCCGGAGACCACAGATACGCAGTATTTT.

This clonotype was seen many times. The rearrangement joins TRBV5-1 to TRBJ2-1; 7 nucleotides agree with TRBD2. Germline trimming cut 3 bases from V and 5 bases from J; bases unmatched to any gene: 11. The CDR3 is 16 residues long. Germline values: CDR1 SGHRS, CDR2 YFSETQ. Here the CDR3 DNA reads TGCGCCAGCAGCTCTCTCAGCCGGGACTACCACAATGAGCAGTTCTTC. Its translation is CASSSLSRDYHNEQFF. The whole variable domain, remainder taken from reference TRBV5-1 and TRBJ2-1, is KAGVTQTPRYLIKTRGQQVTLSCSPISGHRSVSWYQQTPGQGLQFLFEYFSETQRNKGNFPGRFSGRQFSNSRSEMNVSTLELGDSALYLCASSSLSRDYHNEQFFGPGTRLTVL.

With regard to this clonotype: One base away lies a much larger clone, so this may be a sequencing read error. The rearrangement links TRBV28 to TRBJ2-3, with 10 nucleotides matching TRBD2. The CDR3 spans 19 residues. Germline V lookup: CDR1 MDHEN, CDR2 SYDVKM. CDR3 coding DNA: TGTACCAGCAGTTTACGCAAAGCTTCAGCGGGGGGGCTTACAGATACGCAGTATTTT. Its protein is CTSSLRKASAGGLTDTQYF.

This clonotype was counted once. The chain couples TRBV27 to TRBJ2-5; D unresolved. The germline gives CDR1 MNHEY, CDR2 SMNVEV (reference sequence). This CDR3 has 14 residues. Trimming shortened V by 1 base and J by 0 bases, and 6 bases separated the two germline ends. The CDR3 protein is CASSLLQNQETQYF. CDR3 in DNA: TGTGCCAGCAGTTTATTACAGAACCAAGAGACCCAGTACTTC.

The sample holds many counts of this clonotype. The chain has TRBV29-1 and TRBJ2-3; TRBD2 agrees at 8 bases. V lost 0 bases and J lost 1; bases outside the gene matches: 6. CDR3 length: 16 residues. Looked up from germline, CDR1 is SQVTM and CDR2 is ANQGSEA. This CDR3 reads CSVEDPAGARTDTQYF. DNA of the CDR3: TGCAGCGTTGAAGATCCAGCGGGAGCTCGCACAGATACGCAGTATTTT.

This rearrangement joins TRBV7-9 to TRBJ2-7; no definite D call. The V end lost 0 bases, the J end lost 2 bases, and 8 bases lay between the germline ends. Germline V CDR1 and CDR2: SEHNR, FQNEAQ (reference sequence). The CDR3 sequence is 14 residues long. The CDR3 coding sequence is TGTGCCAGCAGCTTAGCGGACCGACCCTACGAGCAGTACTTC. Translated: CASSLADRPYEQYF.

This clonotype was found a few times. This chain uses TRBV5-8 with TRBJ2-3, with 8 bases fitting TRBD2. The germline V gene has CDR1 SGHTS and CDR2 YDEGEE. The V gene end was trimmed by 4 bases and the J gene end by 2 bases; junction bases not matched to a gene: 9. The CDR3 spans 16 residues. The CDR3 DNA reads as TGTGCCAGCAGCGGAGCCGGGCGGGGGGTCACAGATACGCAGTATTTT. Translated: CASSGAGRGVTDTQYF.

V gene TRBV19 combines with J gene TRBJ1-4, with unresolved D. The CDR3 totals 13 residues. The ends were cut back, 2 bases at V and 7 bases at J, with 8 bases in the middle. The germline V gene has CDR1 LNHDA and CDR2 SQIVND (reference sequence). The chain's CDR3 is CASSIRAVEKLFF. The CDR3, as DNA: TGTGCCAGTAGTATACGGGCGGTTGAAAAACTGTTTTTT.

Many counts were recorded for this clonotype. V usage is TRBV10-2 and J usage is TRBJ2-7; D is possibly TRBD1 (6 bases). Germline assignment: CDR1 WSHSY and CDR2 SAAADI. Between the trimmed V and J ends, which lost 3 bases and 11 bases, there was a span of 11 bases. The CDR3 runs 11 residues. This CDR3 reads CASSDTGLKYF. Here the CDR3 DNA reads TGCGCCAGCAGTGATACAGGGCTGAAGTACTTC.

This clonotype was seen many times. In nucleotides, the CDR3 is TGCAGCGTTTTGAGTTGGGCCTCCTACGAGCAGTACTTC. It is translated as CSVLSWASYEQYF. This chain uses TRBV29-1 with TRBJ2-7, with D unresolved. The V end was cut by 5 bases, the J end by 0 bases, with 11 bases between. Germline lookup yields CDR1 SQVTM and CDR2 ANQGSEA. The CDR3 loop spans 13 amino acids.

In the case of this clonotype: A read error is possible here, since a much larger clone lies one base away. This sequence joins TRBV5-5 and TRBJ2-5, with a tentative D call TRBD2 (5 bases). The CDR3 extends over 13 amino acids. Trimming removed 4 bases at V and 5 bases at J, with 12 bases between. CDR1 and CDR2 (germline): SGHKS, YYEKEE (reference sequence). The CDR3 nucleotides read TGTGCCAGCAGCCCCGGGATCCACGAGACCCAGTACTTC. It yields the protein CASSPGIHETQYF.

The chain employs TRBV27 and TRBJ2-7; D could derive from TRBD1 or TRBD2 (7 bases each). Trimming removed 4 bases at V and 2 bases at J, with 12 bases between. Germline V gene data show CDR1 as MNHEY and CDR2 as SMNVEV (reference sequence). The CDR3 contains 14 residues. This CDR3 is CASSWQGGTYEQYF. The CDR3 DNA is TGTGCCAGCAGTTGGCAGGGGGGGACCTACGAGCAGTACTTC.

This clonotype occurred many times. The chain recombines TRBV29-1 with TRBJ2-3; D remains ambiguous. The CDR3 spans 13 residues. In germline, CDR1 is SQVTM, CDR2 ANQGSEA. The V gene lost 5 bases and the J gene lost 2 bases, with 11 bases spanning the gap. The CDR3 DNA sequence: TGCAGCGTTTACCTATCCCTCACAGATACGCAGTATTTT. This codes for CSVYLSLTDTQYF.

This clonotype occurred a few times. The gene calls are TRBV24-1 and TRBJ2-7; 8 positions agree with TRBD1. CDR3 length: 13 amino acids. J lost 5 bases, V lost 2 bases, and 1 base had no gene match. Germline CDR1 KGHDR, CDR2 SFDVKD. Here the CDR3 reads CATSDWTGNEQYF. CDR3 in DNA: TGTGCCACCAGTGATTGGACAGGGAACGAGCAGTACTTC.